Each of the 10 T cell receptor beta chains below was sequenced from the same sample in a study of cytomegalovirus exposure and HLA in healthy donors. The repertoire was sequenced with immunoSEQ multiplex PCR; TCRdb's copy has only in-frame clones and lacks some. The sample records 150,000 to 200,000 clones, roughly four fifths being singletons. The sample was PBMCs. These receptors all come from a woman aged 18-35 years in good health and CMV-seropositive.

J is TRBJ2-1 and V is TRBV18; D not resolved. With 1 base removed from V and 5 bases from J, the gap between germline ends came to 6 bases. The CDR3 contains 13 residues. Germline CDR1 reads KGHSH; CDR2 reads LQKENI. CDR3 DNA sequence: TGTGCCAGCTCACCACTTCTCGACAATGAGCAGTTCTTC. It yields the protein CASSPLLDNEQFF. Variable domain in full (rest from reference TRBV18 and TRBJ2-1): NAGVMQNPRHLVRRRGQEARLRCSPMKGHSHVYWYRQLPEEGLKFMVYLQKENIIDESGMPKERFSAEFPKEGPSILRIQQVVRGDSAAYFCASSPLLDNEQFFGPGTRLTVL.

This chain connects TRBV7-2 to TRBJ1-1; D remains unclear. V was cut by 1 base and J by 3 bases, with 6 bases left in between. Germline lookup yields CDR1 SGHTA and CDR2 FQGNSA. The CDR3 is 13 residues long. The CDR3: CASSLVTYTEAFF. For the CDR3, the DNA is TGTGCCAGCAGCTTAGTGACTTACACTGAAGCTTTCTTT.

The chain uses TRBV28 and TRBJ2-7; the D gene is possibly TRBD2 (5 bases). The CDR3 extends over 12 amino acids. Germline CDR1 is MDHEN and CDR2 is SYDVKM. The germline V and J ends were trimmed by 5 bases and 4 bases, with 9 bases remaining between them. CDR3 sequence: CASSLTTYEQYF. CDR3 sequence (DNA): TGTGCCAGCAGTCTGACTACGTACGAGCAGTACTTC.

The chain links TRBV6-1 to TRBJ1-1, with D perhaps TRBD1 (5 bases). V shed 3 bases and J shed 1 base, with 9 bases lying between them. From germline, CDR1 is MNHNS and CDR2 SASEGT. This CDR3 comprises 14 residues. The CDR3 coding sequence is TGTGCCAGCAGTGACAGGGTGCAGAACACTGAAGCTTTCTTT. It codes for CASSDRVQNTEAFF.

V gene TRBV21-1 combines with J gene TRBJ2-7; TRBD1 is taken as the D call from the table, unchecked against the DNA. TRBV21-1 is labeled a pseudogene. There are 16 residues in the CDR3. This CDR3 is CASSKLKQLHSYEQYF. In DNA, the CDR3 is TGTGCCAGCAGCAAATTAAAACAGCTCCACTCCTACGAGCAGTACTTC.

The gene calls are TRBV6-4 and TRBJ1-1; D remains ambiguous. Germline V CDR1 and CDR2: MRHNA, SNTAGT. The CDR3 totals 17 residues. V lost 0 bases and J 5 bases, leaving 19 bases between the germline ends. The CDR3 is CASSDSNREDPRTEAFF. CDR3 sequence (DNA): TGTGCCAGCAGTGACTCGAATCGGGAGGACCCGAGGACTGAAGCTTTCTTT.

The chain is built from TRBV6-1 and TRBJ1-2; D gene uncertain. The length of the CDR3 is 13 residues. Trimming shortened V by 1 base and J by 4 bases, and 7 bases separated the two germline ends. Germline lookup yields CDR1 MNHNS and CDR2 SASEGT. CDR3 sequence: CASSEERTYGYTF. CDR3 coding DNA: TGTGCCAGCAGTGAAGAGAGAACCTATGGCTACACCTTC.

This sequence joins TRBV5-6 and TRBJ1-5; tentative D call: TRBD1 (5 bases). V was pared by 3 bases and J by 7 bases, with 20 bases between. The CDR3 loop spans 16 amino acids. Germline CDR1 and CDR2: SGHDT and YYEEEE. CDR3 in DNA: TGTGCCAGCAGCTGGGGCGGGACCTCCTCAGGACAGCCCCAGCATTTT. Encoded protein: CASSWGGTSSGQPQHF.

V gene TRBV18 combines with J gene TRBJ1-1; weak D call: TRBD1 (6 bases). The CDR3 consists of 13 residues. Germline assignment: CDR1 KGHSH and CDR2 LQKENI. Trimming cost V 2 bases and J 6 bases, with 10 bases left between them. The CDR3 DNA reads as TGTGCCAGCTCACCAAACAGGGACCCTGAAGCTTTCTTT. It encodes CASSPNRDPEAFF. Complete variable domain (other parts from reference TRBV18 and TRBJ1-1): NAGVMQNPRHLVRRRGQEARLRCSPMKGHSHVYWYRQLPEEGLKFMVYLQKENIIDESGMPKERFSAEFPKEGPSILRIQQVVRGDSAAYFCASSPNRDPEAFFGQGTRLTVV.

V usage is TRBV6-5 and J usage is TRBJ1-3; TRBD1 aligns across 7 bases. Trimming at V came to 9 bases and at J to 2 bases, leaving 7 bases not matched to a gene. The CDR3 runs 14 residues. The germline V gene encodes CDR1 MNHEY and CDR2 SVGAGI. The CDR3 here is CASRNRGTGNTIYF. The CDR3 DNA follows: TGTGCCAGTCGAAACAGGGGCACTGGAAACACCATATATTTT.